The rows below give T cell receptor beta chains drawn from one sample of a study of identifying expanded T cells in peripheral blood. Sequencing used immunoSEQ multiplex PCR; TCRdb keeps in-frame clones, though not all of them. The table has 100,000 or so clones, approximately 89% seen once. Sequenced sample: blood. All receptors derive from a person between 18 and 75 years old in good health. Each CDR3 is given with its conserved first and last residue. Fields, in order: J gene, D gene, V gene, CDR3 protein, CDR3 DNA. A D gene is named only where the DNA matches it firmly.

TRBJ2-5 | NA | TRBV29-1 | CSVDEGPGTQYF | TGCAGCGTTGACGAGGGGCCGGGGACCCAGTACTTC
TRBJ1-2 | TRBD1 | TRBV5-1 | CASSLGQGRGYTF | TGCGCCAGCAGCTTGGGACAGGGACGAGGCTACACCTTC
TRBJ1-2 | NA | TRBV29-1 | CSVEEQGNYGYTF | TGCAGCGTTGAAGAGCAGGGCAACTATGGCTACACCTTC
TRBJ1-1 | NA | TRBV6-1 | CASSEEDGEEAFF | TGTGCCAGCAGTGAAGAAGACGGGGAGGAAGCTTTCTTT
TRBJ1-4 | TRBD1 | TRBV7-9 | CASSAGTVAEKLFF | TGTGCCAGCAGCGCTGGGACAGTGGCTGAAAAACTGTTTTTT
TRBJ1-6 | NA | TRBV30 | CAWSDREGSPLHF | TGTGCCTGGAGTGACAGGGAGGGTTCACCCCTCCACTTT
TRBJ2-1 | TRBD2 | TRBV6-5 | CASSRTRNEQFF | TGTGCCAGCAGCCGGACTAGAAATGAGCAGTTCTTC
TRBJ1-2 | TRBD1 | TRBV18 | CASSPRRQGIGEAF | TGTGCCAGCTCACCACGCAGACAGGGGATAGGGGAAGCCTTC
TRBJ2-3 | NA | TRBV5-8 | CASSVGASTDTQYF | TGTGCCAGCAGCGTGGGCGCCAGCACAGATACGCAGTATTTT
TRBJ1-2 | TRBD1 | TRBV7-9 | CASSVGQDRGYTF | TGTGCCAGCAGCGTGGGACAGGACCGCGGCTACACCTTC
TRBJ2-7 | NA | TRBV4-2 | CASRPEISGSYEQYF | TGTGCCAGCAGGCCGGAGATCTCTGGATCCTACGAGCAGTACTTC
TRBJ2-7 | TRBD1 | TRBV5-1 | CASSLSGTGISHEQYF | TGCGCCAGCAGCTTGTCCGGGACAGGGATATCCCACGAGCAGTACTTC
TRBJ1-2 | NA | TRBV6-1 | CASRESPYGYTF | TGTGCCAGCAGGGAGTCTCCCTATGGCTACACCTTC
TRBJ2-2 | TRBD2 | TRBV5-1 | CASSLGLAEGELFF | TGCGCCAGCAGCTTGGGACTAGCAGAAGGGGAGCTGTTTTTT
TRBJ2-4 | NA | TRBV15 | CATSVSPQGQRDIQYF | TGTGCCACCAGCGTATCGCCACAGGGCCAGAGGGACATTCAGTACTTC